One sample yielded the 14 T cell receptor beta chains listed below, sequenced in a study of monozygotic twins with cystic fibrosis. Here immunoSEQ multiplex PCR was the method, and the copy in TCRdb shows in-frame clones only, minus some. The data hold fewer than 15,000 clones, with roughly 98% observed a single time. The material sequenced was blood. The receptors were gathered from a girl aged 2 to 9 with cystic fibrosis.

The chain has TRBV5-1 and TRBJ2-7, with TRBD1 identical over 9 bases. The CDR3 length is 14 residues. V lost 4 bases to trimming and J lost 2 bases; unmatched junction nucleotides: 4. Germline-derived CDR1 and CDR2 are SGHRS and YFSETQ. The CDR3 loop is CASSPGQGPYEQYF. The CDR3 DNA reads TGCGCCAGCAGCCCTGGACAGGGGCCCTACGAGCAGTACTTC.

The V call is TRBV5-6, the J call TRBJ1-2, with 9 bases identical to TRBD1. Per the germline V gene, CDR1 is SGHDT and CDR2 is YYEEEE. The CDR3 is made up of 15 amino acids. V shed 3 bases and J 7 bases; nucleotides not matched to a gene: 10. The DNA of the CDR3 is TGTGCCAGCAGCTCTACAGGGGGCCTTTTCGGTGGCTACACCTTC. Translated: CASSSTGGLFGGYTF.

This chain links TRBV4-1 with TRBJ1-3, with 8 bases lining up with TRBD1. This CDR3 has 15 residues. Germline assignment: CDR1 MGHRA and CDR2 YSYEKL. V lost 0 bases, J lost 9 bases, and 7 bases stayed unmatched. CDR3 sequence (DNA): TGCGCCAGCAGCCAAGATCGTTCTGGGACAGGCACCATATATTTT. It is translated as CASSQDRSGTGTIYF.

The chain has TRBV10-3 and TRBJ2-2; 7 bases line up with TRBD2. V was pared by 8 bases and J by 1 base, with 4 bases of the junction left unmatched. Germline V gene sequence: CDR1 ENHRY, CDR2 SYGVKD. The CDR3 runs to 14 residues. The CDR3 nucleotides are TGTGCCATCTGGTCGGGAGGGAACACCGGGGAGCTGTTTTTT. Protein sequence: CAIWSGGNTGELFF.

This sequence joins TRBV7-2 and TRBJ2-1; TRBD2 might be the D (6 bases). The CDR3 extends over 16 amino acids. CDR1 is SGHTA and CDR2 is FQGNSA in the germline V gene. Deletions cut 5 bases from V and 7 bases from J, with 21 bases between. The CDR3 DNA follows: TGTGCCAGCAGCCCGCCGGGGAGGTTCCTCGGTAATGAGCAGTTCTTC. Its translation: CASSPPGRFLGNEQFF.

This chain joins TRBV2 and TRBJ2-7; D is uncertain. CDR1 is SNHLY, CDR2 FYNNEI, per germline. Trimming took 2 bases from V and 1 from J, leaving 3 bases between them. The CDR3 runs to 12 residues. CDR3 bases: TGTGCCAGCAGTGAAACTTCCTACGAGCAGTACTTC. Translated, it gives CASSETSYEQYF.

This sequence joins TRBV6-1 and TRBJ2-1; 10 positions match TRBD2. CDR1 is MNHNS, CDR2 SASEGT, per germline. The CDR3 loop spans 15 amino acids. V lost 4 bases to trimming and J lost 2 bases; unmatched junction nucleotides: 2. Here the CDR3 reads CASSGLAGTYNEQFF. CDR3 DNA sequence: TGTGCCAGCAGTGGACTAGCGGGTACCTACAATGAGCAGTTCTTC.

This chain connects TRBV6-5 to TRBJ2-4; D is unclear. Germline CDR1 and CDR2: MNHEY and SVGAGI. Trimming took off 8 bases at V and 0 bases at J, with 8 bases between the two ends. The CDR3 contains 13 residues. The CDR3 DNA is TGTGCCAGCCACGGGCTAGCCAAAAACATTCAGTACTTC. This sequence encodes CASHGLAKNIQYF.

This chain links TRBV2 with TRBJ2-4, with TRBD2 identical over 10 bases. CDR1 and CDR2 (germline): SNHLY, FYNNEI. The CDR3 runs 16 residues. The V gene end was trimmed by 6 bases and the J gene end by 1 base; junction bases not matched to a gene: 6. The DNA of the CDR3 is TGTGCCAGCAGGGGGACTAGCGATGAGGCCAAAAACATTCAGTACTTC. Its translation is CASRGTSDEAKNIQYF.

The chain couples TRBV19 to TRBJ2-3; 9 bases agree with TRBD2. CDR1 is LNHDA and CDR2 is SQIVND in the germline V gene (reference sequence). This CDR3 has 16 residues. Unmatched junction bases numbered 10, after V lost 3 bases and J lost 6 bases. The CDR3 sequence is CASSIFSSGTVDTQYF. In nucleotides, the CDR3 is TGTGCCAGTAGTATCTTCTCTAGCGGGACGGTTGATACGCAGTATTTT.

V gene TRBV18 combines with J gene TRBJ1-2; TRBD1 matches at 11 bases. CDR3 length: 16 residues. Per germline, CDR1 KGHSH and CDR2 LQKENI. Trimming removed 3 bases from V and 3 bases from J; junction bases left unmatched: 6. CDR3 residues: CASSPSPGQGDYGYTF. CDR3 in DNA: TGTGCCAGCTCACCGTCCCCGGGACAGGGGGACTATGGCTACACCTTC.

The rearrangement uses TRBV10-3 and TRBJ1-2; 7 positions match TRBD1. The V and J ends lost 6 bases and 2 bases, in that order; junction bases with no gene match: 6. CDR3 size: 14 residues. Germline assignment: CDR1 ENHRY and CDR2 SYGVKD. As DNA, the CDR3 is TGTGCCATCAGGGTCACAGGGGTGAACTATGGCTACACCTTC. This codes for CAIRVTGVNYGYTF.

The rearrangement links TRBV2 to TRBJ2-7; TRBD1 or TRBD2 may be the D gene (5 bases each). CDR1 SNHLY and CDR2 FYNNEI come from the germline V gene. CDR3 size: 15 residues. Trimming left V 5 bases short and J 3 bases short, with 17 bases between. This CDR3 is CASSQRRWGSYEQYF. CDR3 coding DNA: TGTGCCAGCAGTCAGAGACGGTGGGGGAGCTACGAGCAGTACTTC.

This rearrangement joins TRBV19 to TRBJ1-3, with TRBD1 matching 7 bases. Trimming at V came to 5 bases and at J to 3 bases, leaving 4 bases not matched to a gene. The germline CDR1 and CDR2 sequences are LNHDA and SQIVND (reference sequence). This CDR3 is built from 14 residues. CDR3 coding DNA: TGTGCCAGTAGTTTGGGACAGAGTGGAAACACCATATATTTT. This sequence encodes CASSLGQSGNTIYF.